This TCR beta chain emerged from a study of vaccination and CD4 T cells after COVID-19. Turning to the study itself: Every participant had a vaccine, which was either BNT162b2 or mRNA-1273, given in two doses.

This clonotype was seen more than once but under ten times. Antigen: not known. This CDR3 is 15 amino acids long. CDR1 and CDR2 (germline): MNHNS, SASEGT. V lost 8 bases and J lost 7, with 23 bases in between. Sequenced with the Oncomine TCR Beta short-read assay was DNA taken from cultured CD4+ T cells. In this case, cultured CD4+ T cells provided the extracted genomic DNA. One entry per CDR3 protein results from TCRdb running MiXCR on the PCR reads. The data contain some 11,000 distinct CDR3 sequences, roughly 26% of them seen just once; the ten biggest clones take up about 24%. Treatment denoted: roughly nine-day PBMC culture with coronavirus spike peptide pools or control peptides (ViraFEST assay). Researchers grew the cells for about 10 days and then pulled out CD4+ T cells by negative selection.

The origin of this receptor is a human donor who had recovered from COVID-19. The material sequenced was CD4+ T cells from blood, cultured in vitro, taken after SARS-CoV-2 vaccination. This chain links TRBV6-1 with TRBJ1-2; D gene ambiguous. The CDR3 bases are TGTGCCAGCGTCCCCCCACCCGGCCAGGCACTTGGCTACACCTTC. Its translation: CASVPPPGQALGYTF.